The T cell receptor (beta chain) under discussion was sequenced for a study of graft-versus-host responses after intestinal transplantation (dated by TCRdb to 2020 to 2022). In terms of the full investigation: Recipients received multivisceral, liver-intestinal, or isolated intestinal transplants. All recipients received anti-thymocyte globulin induction followed by maintenance tacrolimus and steroids for around 3 years. After intestinal transplantation, graft-versus-host and host-versus-graft alloreactive T cell clones were followed in the graft, circulation and bone marrow using bulk TCR-beta CDR3 sequencing. Alloreactive clones were identified by sequencing pre-transplant mixed lymphocyte reaction products and comparing these products with unstimulated pre-transplant donor and recipient T cells. The cohort enrolled fewer than 25 intestinal transplant recipients including one retransplant, and a few patients lacking pretransplant specimens were excluded. A peak of at least 4% donor T cells among recipient peripheral blood mononuclear cells was the definition used for donor T cell macrochimerism. Rather than being sequenced by the commercial service, samples from a few later patients were sequenced in-house on an Illumina MiSeq and processed with MiXCR. Summary of the overall study and its limitations: In the allografts of patients with donor T cell macrochimerism, GvH to HvG T cell clonal ratios were high. The relatively low number and heterogeneity of intestinal transplant patients limited the conclusions. Early after transplant, peak levels of circulating GvH clones were found to be associated with declines in HvG clones. GvH clones were detected in recipient bone marrow, and some of these GvH clones were observed earlier in ileal mucosa or blood, consistent with an intestinal mucosal origin.

The method was the immunoSEQ multiplex PCR assay. For most patients, high-throughput TCR-beta CDR3 sequencing of genomic DNA was performed by Adaptive Biotechnologies. The published analysis was carried out like this. Adaptive's ImmunoSEQ software supplied the TCR sequencing data for 15 to 20 patients, while MiXCR and VDJtools were used to process a few other patients. Because the origin of CDR3 nucleotide sequences shared between donor and recipient could not be assigned, those sequences were removed. Alloreactive clones required at least 2-fold expansion over unstimulated cells and minimum CFSE-low frequency of 0.002% (template counts) or 0.001% (read counts). Clones detected in sequenced pre-transplant spleen, lymph node, or MLR CFSE-low populations of the donor or recipient were defined as mappable. Cumulative frequency of alloreactive clones was calculated as a percentage of all sequences weighted by copy number. TCRdb stores this immuneACCESS table with in-frame sequences only. Part of the clones is absent; in the studies checked, under half of the shortfall reflects unresolved V genes, and no reason is known for the rest. V, J and clone size are taken as reported in that table, and D and trimming were inferred from the DNA itself. Across this sample there are roughly 38,000 clones, with about 95% seen only once. Approximately 0.76% of the sample lies in the top ten.

Blood samples were collected up to 4 times in the first month after transplant and then at least monthly when available. With regard to this clone: What this receptor recognizes is not known. Qualities for individual bases were not recorded, and no much larger clone is one base off.

This specimen was PBMCs, taken 16 days after intestinal transplant. The source of this sequence is a human patient who received an intestinal transplant, so some T cells may come from the graft donor.

In nucleotides, the sequence is TGTGCCAGCAGCGTAGGGACAGGGGGCGGAGAAAAACTGTTTTTT. This sequence encodes CASSVGTGGGEKLFF. The chain links TRBV9 with TRBJ1-4, with 11 bases in between that match TRBD1. The germline V gene provides CDR1 SGDLS and CDR2 YYNGEE. The germline V and J ends show losses of 0 bases and 8 bases respectively, and no gene match explains 3 bases of the junction. The CDR3 sequence holds 15 residues, the cysteine and phenylalanine included. Of the read, only the CDR3 DNA is kept; its 45 bases are in frame from base 1.